These 19 T cell receptor beta chains were all obtained from the same sample, sequenced in a study of regulatory T cells in long-lasting Graves disease. Documented time point: newly diagnosed GD, antithyroid drugs for less than 3 months. Scientists built the TCR library using RNA that was extracted from PBMCs. Construction of the TCR beta libraries employed iRepertoire HTBI primers in conjunction with Arm-PCR of CDR3 regions. TCRdb itself ran the multiplex PCR reads through MiXCR, one entry per CDR3 protein. This table has around 450,000 distinct CDR3 sequences, under 15% appearing once. These data also formed part of another study, on T cells in Graves' hyperthyroidism and ophthalmopathy.

The sequencing here drew on peripheral blood mononuclear cells (PBMCs), taken at new diagnosis, from a patient treated with antithyroid drugs. The receptors originated from a woman under 40 with Graves disease.

This clonotype has ten or more counts. The rearrangement uses TRBV27 and TRBJ2-1; the D gene is possibly TRBD1 (6 bases). This CDR3 comprises 13 residues. The germline V gene encodes CDR1 MNHEY and CDR2 SMNVEV (reference sequence). The V gene lost 4 bases and the J gene lost 7 bases, with 11 bases spanning the gap. Written as DNA, the CDR3 is TGTGCCAGCAGTTCAGGGGCTAGGAATGAGCAGTTCTTC. This sequence encodes CASSSGARNEQFF.

This clonotype was observed at least ten times. Germline is not matched at one junction end, which may reflect a read error. The genes are TRBV28 and TRBJ2-7; D gene uncertain. Germline loops: CDR1 MDHEN, CDR2 SYDVKM. The CDR3 runs to 14 residues. The CDR3 is CASSPPTISSLRLF. CDR3 DNA: TGTGCCAGCAGTCCCCCGACAATAAGTTCGTTGAGGCTCTTC.

This clonotype was detected a few times. The chain employs TRBV15 and TRBJ2-2; the match to TRBD2 covers 10 bases. CDR3 length: 20 amino acids. CDR1 is LNHNV, CDR2 YYDKDF, per germline (reference sequence). V lost 0 bases and J lost 7; bases outside the gene matches: 17. The CDR3 region has the DNA TGTGCCACCAGCAGAGATCGCCAGGGGGCTAGCGGGAGTAGTAGCGGGGAGCTGTTTTTT. This translates into CATSRDRQGASGSSSGELFF.

This clonotype appeared many times. V is TRBV12-3 or TRBV12-4 and J is TRBJ2-3; 8 bases map to TRBD2. This CDR3 has 16 residues. V shed 3 bases and J 5 bases; nucleotides not matched to a gene: 10. CDR3 DNA sequence: TGTGCCAGCAGTTTCGGATCGGGACTAGGGATAGATACGCAGTATTTT. Translation: CASSFGSGLGIDTQYF.

This clonotype was recorded many times. The chain has TRBV12-3 or TRBV12-4 and TRBJ1-5; no reliable D call. V gave up 5 bases and J gave up 5 bases, with 13 bases separating them. The CDR3 runs 14 residues. The CDR3 spells CASSQTWGDQPQHF. The CDR3 DNA reads as TGTGCCAGCAGTCAAACTTGGGGTGATCAGCCCCAGCATTTT.

This clonotype was observed many times. The rearrangement links TRBV27 to TRBJ1-1; D gene uncertain. V lost 3 bases and J 0 bases, leaving 2 bases between the germline ends. The CDR3 consists of 12 residues. Germline V CDR1 and CDR2: MNHEY, SMNVEV (reference sequence). This chain's CDR3 is CASSFMNTEAFF. DNA of the CDR3: TGTGCCAGCAGTTTTATGAACACTGAAGCTTTCTTT.

The chain links TRBV6-2 or TRBV6-3 to TRBJ2-2; D is uncertain. This CDR3 spans 13 amino acids. Trimming took 7 bases from V and 5 from J, leaving 11 bases between them. Germline V gene sequence: CDR1 MNHEY, CDR2 SVGEGT. The CDR3 region has the DNA TGTGCCAGCACTACCTCAACGACCGGGGAGCTGTTTTTT. It specifies CASTTSTTGELFF.

There are many counts of this clonotype. The chain joins TRBV28 to TRBJ2-3, with 7 positions matching TRBD2. CDR1 MDHEN and CDR2 SYDVKM come from the germline V gene. The CDR3 has 15 amino acids. V was clipped by 2 bases and J by 10 bases; unmatched bases: 12. The CDR3 sequence: CASSLTSVIIKPQYF. In nucleotides, the CDR3 is TGTGCCAGCAGTTTAACTAGCGTAATTATAAAACCGCAGTATTTT.

Many counts were recorded for this clonotype. The DNA for the CDR3 is TGCAGTGCTAGAGATAGAGTAGCAGCGGATACGCAGTATTTT. This sequence encodes CSARDRVAADTQYF. This chain links TRBV20-1 with TRBJ2-3; D gene ambiguous. The V end was cut by 0 bases, the J end by 6 bases, with 13 bases between. Looked up from germline, CDR1 is DFQATT and CDR2 is SNEGSKA (reference sequence). The CDR3 covers 14 residues.

This clonotype showed up many times. The J gene is TRBJ1-5, the V gene TRBV12-3 or TRBV12-4; maybe TRBD1 (5 bases). The V and J ends lost 3 bases and 5 bases respectively, with 8 bases between them. CDR3 length equals 13 residues. CDR3 sequence reads: CASSLVQDQPQHF. For the CDR3, the DNA is TGTGCCAGCAGTTTGGTACAGGATCAGCCCCAGCATTTT.

This clonotype showed up just a few times. DNA for the CDR3: TGCAGCGTTGTGGGGGGCTCTCCAGAGACCCAGTACTTC. It is translated as CSVVGGSPETQYF. This rearrangement joins TRBV29-1 to TRBJ2-5; D tentatively reads TRBD1 or TRBD2 (6 bases each). The V gene's germline CDR1 is SQVTM and CDR2 ANQGSEA. Trimming removed 4 bases from V and 4 bases from J, with 13 bases in between. The CDR3 extends over 13 amino acids.

The V call is TRBV2, the J call TRBJ2-3, with 13 bases identical to TRBD2. Germline CDR1 is SNHLY and CDR2 is FYNNEI. With V trimmed by 6 bases and J by 2 bases, 8 bases remained unmatched. There are 17 residues in the CDR3. The DNA of the CDR3 is TGTGCCAGCAGGGATACTAGCGGGAGGGCCGACACAGATACGCAGTATTTT. It is translated as CASRDTSGRADTDTQYF.

This clonotype was seen at least ten times. This rearrangement joins TRBV25-1 to TRBJ2-5, with TRBD2 identical over 7 bases. Germline values: CDR1 MGHDK, CDR2 SYGVNS. This CDR3 has 13 amino acids. The V and J ends lost 6 bases and 4 bases, in that order; junction bases with no gene match: 5. The CDR3 reads CASSVGGGETQYF. CDR3 DNA: TGTGCCAGCAGCGTAGGCGGGGGAGAGACCCAGTACTTC.

CDR3: CASSPSLTGASTEAFF. CDR3 coding DNA: TGTGCCAGCTCACCATCCCTGACAGGCGCGAGCACTGAAGCTTTCTTT. The chain couples TRBV18 to TRBJ1-1; possible D gene TRBD1, 6 bases. Germline V CDR1 and CDR2: KGHSH, LQKENI. Trimming shortened V by 2 bases and J by 4 bases, and 17 bases separated the two germline ends. The CDR3 extends over 16 amino acids.

This clonotype came up many times. V and J are TRBV2 and TRBJ2-1; 14 bases align to TRBD2. The CDR3 contains 17 residues. Germline lookup yields CDR1 SNHLY and CDR2 FYNNEI. The junction had 9 bases not matched to a gene; V was cut back by 7 bases and J by 4 bases. Here the CDR3 DNA reads TGTGCCAGCAAGGGACTAGCGGGAGAGGTTATATACAATGAGCAGTTCTTC. This sequence encodes CASKGLAGEVIYNEQFF.

V gene TRBV24-1 combines with J gene TRBJ2-7; 10 bases agree with TRBD1. Germline V gene sequence: CDR1 KGHDR, CDR2 SFDVKD. The J segment lost 5 bases and the V segment lost 4 bases, leaving 7 bases of the junction unmatched. This CDR3 spans 15 amino acids. Written as DNA, the CDR3 is TGTGCCACCAGTGACCTGGACAGGGGGGTTGACGAGCAGTACTTC. Protein: CATSDLDRGVDEQYF.

This clonotype was seen repeatedly, ten times or more. The rearrangement links TRBV7-9 to TRBJ2-2, with no clear D. CDR3 length: 16 amino acids. Per germline, CDR1 SEHNR and CDR2 FQNEAQ (reference sequence). Trimming stripped 3 bases from V and 1 base from J, with 12 bases between. The CDR3 is CASSFGVPLNTGELFF. CDR3 in DNA: TGTGCCAGCAGCTTTGGGGTGCCCCTGAACACCGGGGAGCTGTTTTTT. The whole variable domain, filled in from reference TRBV7-9 and TRBJ2-2, reads DTGVSQNPRHKITKRGQNVTFRCDPISEHNRLYWYRQTLGQGPEFLTYFQNEAQLEKSRLLSDRFSAERPKGSFSTLEIQRTEQGDSAMYLCASSFGVPLNTGELFFGEGSRLTVL.

This clonotype was seen repeatedly, ten times or more. The chain couples TRBV10-3 to TRBJ2-7; 11 bases match TRBD2. Germline lookup yields CDR1 ENHRY and CDR2 SYGVKD. The ends lost 0 bases at V and 4 bases at J; junction bases unmatched: 5. The CDR3 is 16 amino acids. The CDR3 here is CAISESSSSGRYEQYF. The DNA of the CDR3 is TGTGCCATCAGTGAGTCGAGTTCTAGCGGGAGGTACGAGCAGTACTTC.

Many counts were recorded for this clonotype. V gene TRBV20-1 combines with J gene TRBJ2-1; 11 nucleotides agree with TRBD2. The V segment lost 6 bases and the J segment 10 bases; nucleotides outside the gene matches: 8. The CDR3 covers 13 residues. The germline CDR1 and CDR2 sequences are DFQATT and SNEGSKA (reference sequence). CDR3 in DNA: TGCAGTGCCCTTAGCGGGAGGGGTTGGGAGCAGTTCTTC. Translation gives CSALSGRGWEQFF.